The 30 T cell receptor beta chains presented below share a single source sample, sequenced in a study of cytomegalovirus exposure and HLA in healthy donors. PCR amplification relied on 60 Vbeta primers (plus 13 Jbeta primers). Sequencing was performed with immunoSEQ multiplex PCR; in TCRdb, only in-frame clones are kept and a portion is missing. The sample records around 190,000 clones, around 79% being singletons. The sample was PBMCs. The receptors were sampled from a woman in her forties in good health and CMV-seronegative.

The chain uses TRBV7-9 and TRBJ1-4, with 10 bases that match TRBD1. After removal of 3 bases from V and 7 bases from J, the junction contained 11 bases not matched to a gene. The CDR3 spans 17 residues. CDR1 and CDR2 (germline): SEHNR, FQNEAQ (reference sequence). The CDR3 DNA reads TGTGCCAGCAGCTTCCCCCTAAGGGACAGGGGTGGTGAAAAACTGTTTTTT. Protein sequence: CASSFPLRDRGGEKLFF.

This clone has just one count. The rearrangement links TRBV28 to TRBJ2-5; 12 nucleotides align to TRBD2. The trim removed 5 bases at V and 3 bases at J, leaving 1 base unmatched. CDR3 length: 14 amino acids. Germline V CDR1 and CDR2: MDHEN, SYDVKM. The CDR3 region has the DNA TGTGCCAGCAGTAGACTAGCGGGAGAAGAGACCCAGTACTTC. Its protein product is CASSRLAGEETQYF.

This clone was counted a single time. This chain joins TRBV30 and TRBJ2-1, with D unresolved. Germline lookup yields CDR1 GTSNPN and CDR2 SVGIG (reference sequence). The ends were cut back, 2 bases at V and 5 bases at J, with 7 bases in the middle. The CDR3 length is 12 residues. CDR3 region: CAWSISDNEQFF. CDR3 nucleotides: TGTGCCTGGAGTATTTCGGACAATGAGCAGTTCTTC.

The chain links TRBV4-1 to TRBJ2-3; TRBD1 matches at 12 bases. The CDR3 runs 16 residues. V gave up 4 bases and J gave up 6 bases; unmatched junction bases: 8. The germline V gene has CDR1 MGHRA and CDR2 YSYEKL. For the CDR3, the DNA is TGCGCCAGCAGCCCCCCAGGGACAGGGGGCATGGATACGCAGTATTTT. Translation gives CASSPPGTGGMDTQYF.

The V and J genes are TRBV5-4 and TRBJ1-6; 7 nucleotides match TRBD1. Losses at the gene ends were 2 bases for V and 12 bases for J; bases not matched to a gene: 8. This CDR3 is 14 amino acids long. Germline V gene lookup returns CDR1 SGHNT and CDR2 YYREEE (reference sequence). As DNA, the CDR3 is TGTGCCAGCAGCTTAGACAGGGCATCGCTACCCCTCCACTTT. Translation: CASSLDRASLPLHF.

The sample holds a few counts of this clone. The chain has TRBV5-6 and TRBJ2-7; 11 nucleotides match TRBD1. Unmatched junction bases numbered 11, after V lost 1 base and J lost 2 bases. Germline values: CDR1 SGHDT, CDR2 YYEEEE. This CDR3 has 18 amino acids. The CDR3 DNA sequence: TGTGCCAGCAGCTTGCCACCCGGATCGGGACAGGGGGCCTACGAGCAGTACTTC. Translation: CASSLPPGSGQGAYEQYF.

Comment on this clone: Sequence at one end of the junction differs from germline and may be a read error. The V call is TRBV7-9, the J call TRBJ2-7, with TRBD2 matching over 8 bases. The CDR3 is 12 residues long. CDR1 is SEHNR and CDR2 is FQNEAQ in the germline V gene (reference sequence). Here the CDR3 reads CSSSLTSDEQYF. The DNA of the CDR3 is TGTTCCAGCAGCTTGACTAGCGACGAGCAGTACTTC.

The gene calls are TRBV7-3 and TRBJ2-2, with a weak D call TRBD2 (5 bases). V was clipped by 4 bases and J by 8 bases, with 11 bases between them. This CDR3 has 13 residues. Germline V gene data show CDR1 as SGHTA and CDR2 as FQGTGA. CDR3 coding DNA: TGTGCCAGCAGCTCATCCGGGATAGGGGAGCTGTTTTTT. Its protein product is CASSSSGIGELFF.

The chain links TRBV7-2 to TRBJ1-4; D is unclear. The V and J ends lost 5 bases and 7 bases respectively, with 14 bases between them. CDR3 length equals 14 residues. Germline V gene lookup returns CDR1 SGHTA and CDR2 FQGNSA. CDR3 region: CASSPFQTGEKLFF. The CDR3 DNA follows: TGTGCCAGCAGCCCGTTTCAGACGGGTGAAAAACTGTTTTTT.

The rearrangement joins TRBV6-6 to TRBJ1-5; D remains ambiguous. The V gene's germline CDR1 is MNHNY and CDR2 SVGAGI (reference sequence). Deletions cut 2 bases from V and 0 bases from J, with 8 bases between. This CDR3 has 15 amino acids. Here the CDR3 reads CASSYPGFSNQPQHF. In DNA form, the CDR3 reads TGTGCCAGCAGTTACCCGGGATTTAGCAATCAGCCCCAGCATTTT.

The chain joins TRBV7-9 to TRBJ1-5; a possible D gene is TRBD1 (5 bases). This CDR3 spans 15 amino acids. V was cut by 2 bases and J by 2 bases, with 10 bases left in between. Per germline, CDR1 SEHNR and CDR2 FQNEAQ (reference sequence). CDR3 residues: CASSLQGSGNQPQHF. The CDR3 DNA sequence: TGTGCCAGCAGCTTACAGGGCTCGGGCAATCAGCCCCAGCATTTT.

This chain uses TRBV7-9 with TRBJ2-2, with TRBD1 as a possible D gene (5 bases). The CDR3 extends over 15 amino acids. CDR1 is SEHNR and CDR2 is FQNEAQ in the germline V gene (reference sequence). V lost 5 bases, J lost 1 base, and 11 bases lay in between. The CDR3 is CASSLLGQNTGELFF. The CDR3 DNA is TGTGCCAGCAGCCTACTCGGACAGAACACCGGGGAGCTGTTTTTT.

This clone was seen only a few times. This chain connects TRBV5-1 to TRBJ1-1; D gene ambiguous. This CDR3 is 13 amino acids long. Per germline, CDR1 SGHRS and CDR2 YFSETQ. V was shortened by 2 bases and J by 4 bases, with 9 bases between the two germline ends. The CDR3 region has the DNA TGCGCCAGCAGCTTAAATAGATTCACTGAAGCTTTCTTT. Its translation is CASSLNRFTEAFF.

This sequence joins TRBV27 and TRBJ1-2; D unresolved. Germline V lookup: CDR1 MNHEY, CDR2 SMNVEV (reference sequence). The CDR3 spans 14 residues. V lost 5 bases and J 2 bases, leaving 12 bases between the germline ends. The DNA of the CDR3 is TGTGCCAGCAGTGGGAGGGCAAGGAACTATGGCTACACCTTC. Translated: CASSGRARNYGYTF.

This clone showed up just a few times. The rearrangement links TRBV5-1 to TRBJ2-5, with TRBD2 matching over 7 bases. Trimming took 0 bases from V and 8 from J; bases not matched to a gene: 16. Germline V gene lookup returns CDR1 SGHRS and CDR2 YFSETQ. CDR3 length: 17 amino acids. The chain's CDR3 is CASSLAEGRGARQTQYF. DNA of the CDR3: TGCGCCAGCAGCTTGGCCGAAGGGAGGGGCGCGAGGCAAACCCAGTACTTC. Full variable domain (remainder filled in from reference TRBV5-1 and TRBJ2-5): KAGVTQTPRYLIKTRGQQVTLSCSPISGHRSVSWYQQTPGQGLQFLFEYFSETQRNKGNFPGRFSGRQFSNSRSEMNVSTLELGDSALYLCASSLAEGRGARQTQYFGPGTRLLVL.

The genes are TRBV7-2 and TRBJ1-2, with 7 nucleotides matching TRBD1. Germline CDR1 SGHTA, CDR2 FQGNSA. The CDR3 spans 16 residues. The V and J ends lost 2 bases and 4 bases, in that order; junction bases with no gene match: 10. CDR3 residues: CASSLSHTGVGYGYTF. The CDR3 bases are TGTGCCAGCAGCTTATCACATACAGGGGTCGGCTATGGCTACACCTTC.

The genes are TRBV5-4 and TRBJ2-3, with TRBD2 identical over 12 bases. The junction had 6 bases not matched to a gene; V was cut back by 3 bases and J by 1 base. Germline V gene lookup returns CDR1 SGHNT and CDR2 YYREEE (reference sequence). The CDR3 sequence is 17 residues long. DNA of the CDR3: TGTGCCAGCAGCTGGGACCGACTAGCGGGAGGCACAGATACGCAGTATTTT. It codes for CASSWDRLAGGTDTQYF.

The V call is TRBV9, the J call TRBJ2-7; TRBD2 might be the D (5 bases). CDR1 SGDLS and CDR2 YYNGEE come from the germline V gene. V was trimmed by 5 bases and J by 0 bases, leaving 12 bases between them. The CDR3 covers 14 residues. CDR3 region: CASSRTGSSYEQYF. Here the CDR3 DNA reads TGTGCCAGCAGTAGGACGGGGAGCTCCTACGAGCAGTACTTC.

The chain carries TRBV6-5 and TRBJ2-2; no definite D call. The CDR3 length is 12 residues. The V and J ends lost 7 bases and 4 bases respectively, with 7 bases between them. Germline V gene lookup returns CDR1 MNHEY and CDR2 SVGAGI. CDR3 loop: CASMAFTGELFF. The CDR3 nucleotides are TGTGCCAGCATGGCCTTCACCGGGGAGCTGTTTTTT.

The V gene is TRBV27, the J gene TRBJ2-3; TRBD1 might be the D (6 bases). Trimming took off 3 bases at V and 10 bases at J, with 14 bases between the two ends. Germline values: CDR1 MNHEY, CDR2 SMNVEV (reference sequence). CDR3 size: 13 residues. CDR3 coding DNA: TGTGCCAGCAGTTTGGGGGCCCTTCTTCCGCAGTATTTT. Amino acids: CASSLGALLPQYF.

This clone was seen only a few times. The chain combines TRBV5-1 with TRBJ2-7, with TRBD2 as a possible D gene (5 bases). With 2 bases removed from V and 5 bases from J, the gap between germline ends came to 23 bases. The CDR3 covers 17 residues. The germline V gene encodes CDR1 SGHRS and CDR2 YFSETQ. Here the CDR3 reads CASSFGVGAFGNDEQYF. In nucleotides, the CDR3 is TGCGCCAGCAGCTTCGGGGTGGGTGCCTTCGGGAACGACGAGCAGTACTTC.

This clone was observed a few times. The genes are TRBV30 and TRBJ1-3; D remains unclear. The CDR3 sequence is 12 residues long. Trimming removed 3 bases from V and 1 base from J, with 4 bases in between. From germline, CDR1 is GTSNPN and CDR2 SVGIG (reference sequence). CDR3 loop: CAWRLSGNTIYF. In nucleotides, the CDR3 is TGTGCCTGGAGACTATCTGGAAACACCATATATTTT.

This chain links TRBV6-5 with TRBJ2-3; 7 bases map to TRBD2. CDR1 MNHEY and CDR2 SVGAGI come from the germline V gene. Trimming at V came to 1 base and at J to 2 bases, leaving 3 bases not matched to a gene. There are 15 residues in the CDR3. This CDR3 reads CASSYLGTITDTQYF. For the CDR3, the DNA is TGTGCCAGCAGTTACTTGGGGACTATCACAGATACGCAGTATTTT.

V and J are TRBV2 and TRBJ2-7; D is possibly TRBD2 (7 bases). With the DNA end fitting TRBJ2-5 better, the J assignment may be wrong. The CDR3 extends over 14 amino acids. CDR1 SNHLY and CDR2 FYNNEI come from the germline V gene. The CDR3: CASSVGGRLETQYF. CDR3 DNA sequence: TGTGCCAGCAGTGTGGGGGGGCGGTTAGAGACCCAGTACTTC.

The chain couples TRBV27 to TRBJ1-2, with D possibly TRBD1 on 6 matching bases. Germline V gene lookup returns CDR1 MNHEY and CDR2 SMNVEV (reference sequence). V was trimmed by 4 bases and J by 7 bases, leaving 16 bases between them. CDR3 length equals 14 residues. The CDR3 nucleotides read TGTGCCAGCAGTTCCCTAGGGGGGGGTTGTGGCTACACCTTC. Protein product: CASSSLGGGCGYTF.

The gene calls are TRBV29-1 and TRBJ2-7; TRBD1 is a possible D gene (5 bases). The CDR3 runs to 13 residues. Per the germline V gene, CDR1 is SQVTM and CDR2 is ANQGSEA. Trimming removed 6 bases from V and 3 bases from J, with 15 bases in between. Written as DNA, the CDR3 is TGCAGCGTCAGGGCAGGGCCCTACTACGAGCAGTACTTC. Translating gives CSVRAGPYYEQYF.

The rearrangement uses TRBV27 and TRBJ1-1; TRBD1 agrees at 7 bases. With 5 bases clipped from V and 5 bases from J, the junction kept 8 bases outside the gene matches. CDR3 size: 14 residues. CDR1 and CDR2 (germline): MNHEY, SMNVEV (reference sequence). The CDR3 loop is CASSLTGAGTEAFF. The CDR3 DNA reads TGTGCCAGCAGTCTAACAGGGGCGGGGACTGAAGCTTTCTTT.

The gene calls are TRBV29-1 and TRBJ2-1; D ambiguous. Trimming pared 4 bases from V and 3 bases from J, leaving 10 bases between. Germline loops: CDR1 SQVTM, CDR2 ANQGSEA. The CDR3 length is 13 residues. This chain's CDR3 is CSVGDTGYNEQFF. Here the CDR3 DNA reads TGCAGCGTTGGTGACACCGGCTACAATGAGCAGTTCTTC.

This clone turned up a few times. This sequence joins TRBV5-1 and TRBJ2-1; TRBD2 agrees at 9 bases. Germline V CDR1 and CDR2: SGHRS, YFSETQ. Germline trimming cut 0 bases from V and 6 bases from J; bases unmatched to any gene: 4. The CDR3 spans 15 residues. The CDR3 DNA reads TGCGCCAGCAGCTTGGTAGCGGGAGAGGTCAATGAGCAGTTCTTC. Translation gives CASSLVAGEVNEQFF.

The chain is built from TRBV5-6 and TRBJ1-2, with D perhaps matching TRBD1 (6 bases). This CDR3 has 19 residues. V was trimmed by 0 bases and J by 2 bases, leaving 23 bases between them. Germline assignment: CDR1 SGHDT and CDR2 YYEEEE. CDR3 protein: CASSLDPPEAGAPNYGYTF. In nucleotides, the CDR3 is TGTGCCAGCAGCTTGGACCCCCCTGAGGCAGGGGCCCCGAACTATGGCTACACCTTC.